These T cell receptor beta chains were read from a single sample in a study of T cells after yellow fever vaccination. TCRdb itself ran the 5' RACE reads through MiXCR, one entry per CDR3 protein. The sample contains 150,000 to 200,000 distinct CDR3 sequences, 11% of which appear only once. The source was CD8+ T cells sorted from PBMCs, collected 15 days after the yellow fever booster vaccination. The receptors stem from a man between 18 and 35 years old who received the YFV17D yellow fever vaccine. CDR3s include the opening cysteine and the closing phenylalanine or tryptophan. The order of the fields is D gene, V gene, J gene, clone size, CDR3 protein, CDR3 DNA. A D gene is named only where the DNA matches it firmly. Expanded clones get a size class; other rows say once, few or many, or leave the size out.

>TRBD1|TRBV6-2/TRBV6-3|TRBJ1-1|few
CASSYSDRGKAFF
TGTGCCAGCAGTTATTCGGACAGGGGTAAAGCTTTCTTT
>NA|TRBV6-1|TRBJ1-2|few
CASSETTAYGYTF
TGTGCCAGCAGTGAAACGACAGCCTATGGCTACACCTTC
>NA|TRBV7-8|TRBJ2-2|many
CASSYLQGSGELFF
TGTGCCAGCAGCTATTTACAGGGATCCGGGGAGCTGTTTTTT
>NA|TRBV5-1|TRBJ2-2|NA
CASSLAWQLTGELFF
TGCGCCAGCAGCTTGGCCTGGCAACTCACCGGGGAGCTGTTTTTT
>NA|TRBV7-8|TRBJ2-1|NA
CASSLGGLTGFDEQFF
TGTGCCAGCAGCCTCGGGGGGCTGACAGGGTTCGATGAACAGTTCTTC
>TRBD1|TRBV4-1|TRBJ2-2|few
CASSQRQGASGELFF
TGCGCCAGCAGCCAACGGCAGGGGGCATCCGGGGAGCTGTTTTTT
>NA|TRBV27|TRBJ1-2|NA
CASSLSAQPYGYTF
TGTGCCAGCAGTTTATCGGCACAGCCATATGGCTACACCTTC
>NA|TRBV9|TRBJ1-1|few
CASSVTAENTEAFF
TGTGCCAGCAGCGTGACCGCAGAGAACACTGAAGCTTTCTTT
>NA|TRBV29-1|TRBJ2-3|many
CSVEVPGPDTQYF
TGCAGCGTTGAAGTTCCGGGACCAGATACGCAGTATTTT
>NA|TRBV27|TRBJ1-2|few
CASSTKRGRWDGYTF
TGTGCCAGCAGCACAAAACGGGGGAGATGGGATGGCTACACCTTC
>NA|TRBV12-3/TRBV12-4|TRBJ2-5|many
CASSFSAGVRETQYF
TGTGCCAGCAGTTTTTCCGCGGGCGTGAGGGAGACCCAGTACTTC
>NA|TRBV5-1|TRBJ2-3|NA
CASSAPGGLSTDTQYF
TGCGCCAGCAGCGCGCCCGGGGGGCTTTCCACAGATACGCAGTATTTT
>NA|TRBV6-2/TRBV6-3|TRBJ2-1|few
CASSYVAGHNEQFF
TGTGCCAGCAGTTACGTGGCGGGCCACAATGAGCAGTTCTTC
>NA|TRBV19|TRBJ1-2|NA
CASWAARDDLYGYTF
TGTGCCAGCTGGGCCGCCAGGGATGATCTCTATGGCTACACCTTC
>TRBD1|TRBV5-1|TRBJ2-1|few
CASSWPGGNEQFF
TGCGCCAGCAGCTGGCCAGGGGGCAATGAGCAGTTCTTC
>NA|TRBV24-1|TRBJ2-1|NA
CATTHTPSYNEQFF
TGTGCCACCACACATACACCCTCCTACAATGAGCAGTTCTTC
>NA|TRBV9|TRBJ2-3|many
CASSVAFTDTQYF
TGTGCCAGCAGCGTTGCTTTCACAGATACGCAGTATTTT
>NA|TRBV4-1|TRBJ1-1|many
CASTPELRTEAFF
TGCGCCAGCACCCCAGAGTTGCGGACTGAAGCTTTCTTT
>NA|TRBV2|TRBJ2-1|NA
CAVRVDSYNEQFF
TGTGCCGTGAGGGTAGACAGCTACAATGAGCAGTTCTTC
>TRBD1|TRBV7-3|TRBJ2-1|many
CASSWTGANEQFF
TGTGCCAGCAGCTGGACAGGGGCCAATGAGCAGTTCTTC
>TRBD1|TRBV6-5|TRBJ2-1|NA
CASSRGQSPGLREQFF
TGTGCCAGCAGTCGGGGACAGAGCCCCGGTTTAAGGGAGCAGTTCTTC
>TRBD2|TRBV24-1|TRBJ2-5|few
CATSDQALAGGPQETQYF
TGTGCCACCAGTGATCAAGCCCTAGCGGGGGGCCCCCAAGAGACCCAGTACTTC
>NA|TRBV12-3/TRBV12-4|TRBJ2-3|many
CASSLKPGPSTDTQYF
TGTGCCAGCAGTTTAAAACCGGGGCCTTCCACAGATACGCAGTATTTT
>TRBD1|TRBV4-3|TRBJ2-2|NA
CASSRRDRNTGELFF
TGCGCCAGCAGCCGCCGGGACAGGAACACCGGGGAGCTGTTTTTT
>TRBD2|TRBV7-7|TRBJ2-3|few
CASSLLAGTTDTQYF
TGTGCTAGCAGCCTACTAGCGGGGACCACAGATACGCAGTATTTT
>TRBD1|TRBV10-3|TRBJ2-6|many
CAISDSGGAGANVLTF
TGTGCCATCAGTGACTCAGGGGGCGCTGGGGCCAACGTCCTGACTTTC
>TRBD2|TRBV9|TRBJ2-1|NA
CASSVEGEGYNEQFF
TGTGCCAGCAGCGTAGAAGGGGAGGGCTACAATGAGCAGTTCTTC
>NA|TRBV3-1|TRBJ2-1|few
CASSPEQGSSYNEQFF
TGTGCCAGCAGCCCAGAGCAGGGAAGCTCCTACAATGAGCAGTTCTTC
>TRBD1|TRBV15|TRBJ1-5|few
CATSSPDRVRNQPQHF
TGTGCCACCAGCAGTCCGGACAGGGTGAGAAATCAGCCCCAGCATTTT
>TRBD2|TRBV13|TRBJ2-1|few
CASSLFPGGPESYNEQFF
TGTGCCAGCAGCTTATTTCCGGGGGGGCCTGAGTCCTACAATGAGCAGTTCTTC
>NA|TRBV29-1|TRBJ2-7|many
CSVETRSYEQYF
TGCAGCGTGGAAACCAGGAGCTACGAGCAGTACTTC
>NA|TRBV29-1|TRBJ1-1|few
CSVEDSSRSGEAFF
TGCAGCGTTGAAGATTCCTCGCGTTCCGGGGAAGCTTTCTTT